Presented here are 27 T cell receptor beta chains from one specimen sequenced in a study of cytomegalovirus exposure and HLA in healthy donors (dated by TCRdb to 2017 to 2019). The library came from the immunoSEQ multiplex PCR assay. For the multiplex PCR, a mixture combining 60 forward primers for TCR Vbeta segments and 13 reverse primers for TCR Jbeta segments was used. The table was pulled from immuneACCESS by TCRdb, which kept in-frame rearrangements only. Such tables lose some clones; where checked, under half of the loss comes from unresolved V genes, and the rest has no known cause. Here the sample has 150,000 to 200,000 clones; more than 75% occur a single time. Approximately 2% of the sample rests with the top ten. The specimen was PBMCs. These TCRs come from a man between 18 and 29 years old in good health and CMV-seropositive.

The chain is built from TRBV6-5 and TRBJ1-1; D is perhaps TRBD1 (5 bases). Trimming removed 5 bases at V and 3 bases at J, with 10 bases between. The V gene's germline CDR1 is MNHEY and CDR2 SVGAGI. The CDR3 is made up of 13 amino acids. CDR3 sequence reads: CASSKPGYTEAFF. CDR3 coding DNA: TGTGCCAGCAGTAAACCAGGGTACACTGAAGCTTTCTTT.

CDR3 amino acids: CASSQDRQGLGEKLFF. CDR3 in DNA: TGCGCCAGCAGCCAGGACAGACAGGGGTTAGGCGAAAAACTGTTTTTT. This rearrangement joins TRBV4-3 to TRBJ1-4; 8 bases are shared with TRBD1. V was pared by 3 bases and J by 8 bases, with 11 bases of the junction left unmatched. CDR3 size: 16 residues. Germline assignment: CDR1 LGHNA and CDR2 YSLEER.

This clone occurred once. The CDR3 reads CASSMGQGIGQPQHF. CDR3 nucleotides: TGTGCCAGTAGTATGGGACAGGGCATAGGTCAGCCCCAGCATTTT. The chain recombines TRBV19 with TRBJ1-5, with 9 bases fitting TRBD1. This CDR3 comprises 15 residues. Trimming cost V 3 bases and J 6 bases; bases outside gene matches: 6. Looked up from germline, CDR1 is LNHDA and CDR2 is SQIVND (reference sequence). Combining the CDR3 with reference TRBV19 and TRBJ1-5 gives the whole variable domain DGGITQSPKYLFRKEGQNVTLSCEQNLNHDAMYWYRQDPGQGLRLIYYSQIVNDFQKGDIAEGYSVSREKKESFPLTVTSAQKNPTAFYLCASSMGQGIGQPQHFGDGTRLSIL.

J is TRBJ2-3 and V is TRBV7-2; 7 nucleotides align to TRBD2. This CDR3 has 15 residues. The V gene's germline CDR1 is SGHTA and CDR2 FQGNSA. With 8 bases clipped from V and 4 bases from J, the junction kept 12 bases outside the gene matches. The CDR3 loop is CASGPKRGRADTQYF. DNA for the CDR3: TGTGCCAGCGGGCCGAAGCGAGGGAGGGCAGATACGCAGTATTTT. The full variable domain, completed using reference TRBV7-2 and TRBJ2-3, is GAGVSQSPSNKVTEKGKDVELRCDPISGHTALYWYRQSLGQGLEFLIYFQGNSAPDKSGLPSDRFSAERTGGSVSTLTIQRTQQEDSAVYLCASGPKRGRADTQYFGPGTRLTVL.

This chain links TRBV6-5 with TRBJ1-2, with 10 bases matching TRBD1. Germline CDR1 MNHEY, CDR2 SVGAGI. Trimming removed 2 bases from V and 5 bases from J; junction bases left unmatched: 8. The CDR3 has 16 residues. The DNA of the CDR3 is TGTGCCAGCAGTTACGACAGGGGGCGAGGAGATTATGGCTACACCTTC. Translating it yields CASSYDRGRGDYGYTF.

This sequence joins TRBV5-4 and TRBJ2-3; D call uncertain. The germline CDR1 and CDR2 sequences are SGHNT and YYREEE (reference sequence). The CDR3 has 16 amino acids. Trimming cost V 3 bases and J 0 bases, with 14 bases left between them. Here the CDR3 DNA reads TGTGCCAGCAGCTCCGGGTCGGTCCGGAGCACAGATACGCAGTATTTT. This sequence encodes CASSSGSVRSTDTQYF.

This clone was recorded once. The rearrangement uses TRBV7-6 and TRBJ2-7; D might be TRBD1 (6 bases). Trimming stripped 0 bases from V and 3 bases from J, with 9 bases between. CDR1 SGHVS and CDR2 FNYEAQ come from the germline V gene. The CDR3 length is 14 residues. The DNA for the CDR3 is TGTGCCAGCAGCTTAGCGGGGGACAACTACGAGCAGTACTTC. Translation: CASSLAGDNYEQYF. The variable domain in full, with the rest retrieved from reference TRBV7-6 and TRBJ2-7, is GAGVSQSPRYKVTKRGQDVALRCDPISGHVSLYWYRQALGQGPEFLTYFNYEAQQDKSGLPNDRFSAERPEGSISTLTIQRTEQRDSAMYRCASSLAGDNYEQYFGPGTRLTVT.

This chain uses TRBV6-5 with TRBJ1-1; no clear D gene. Trimming left V 8 bases short and J 4 bases short, with 17 bases between. The CDR3 consists of 14 residues. Per germline, CDR1 MNHEY and CDR2 SVGAGI. The chain's CDR3 is CASVSGGGSTEAFF. CDR3 DNA: TGTGCCAGCGTTTCAGGCGGCGGGAGCACTGAAGCTTTCTTT.

Remarks on this clone: This CDR3 is also generated by other DNA sequences in the sample. CDR3 amino acids: CASSVADRAGTEAFF. DNA for the CDR3: TGTGCCAGCAGCGTAGCCGACAGGGCGGGCACTGAAGCTTTCTTT. The V call is TRBV9, the J call TRBJ1-1; 7 nucleotides line up with TRBD1. Germline assignment: CDR1 SGDLS and CDR2 YYNGEE. After removal of 0 bases from V and 4 bases from J, the junction contained 6 bases not matched to a gene. This CDR3 spans 15 amino acids.

The J gene is TRBJ2-7, the V gene TRBV9; D possibly corresponds to TRBD1 (6 bases). V gave up 4 bases and J gave up 3 bases, with 8 bases separating them. CDR1 is SGDLS, CDR2 YYNGEE, per germline. The CDR3 length is 12 residues. The CDR3 DNA reads TGTGCCAGCAGCAGAGGGGGCTACGAGCAGTACTTC. Translating it yields CASSRGGYEQYF.

V usage is TRBV28 and J usage is TRBJ1-1; TRBD1 aligns across 8 bases. Germline-derived CDR1 and CDR2 are MDHEN and SYDVKM. With V trimmed by 5 bases and J by 0 bases, 2 bases remained unmatched. CDR3 size: 14 residues. In nucleotides, the CDR3 is TGTGCCAGCAGTGACAGGGGCTTGAACACTGAAGCTTTCTTT. This encodes CASSDRGLNTEAFF. Looking up the rest from reference TRBV28 and TRBJ1-1 gives the full variable domain: DVKVTQSSRYLVKRTGEKVFLECVQDMDHENMFWYRQDPGLGLRLIYFSYDVKMKEKGDIPEGYSVSREKKERFSLILESASTNQTSMYLCASSDRGLNTEAFFGQGTRLTVV.

The genes are TRBV6-1 and TRBJ2-7; TRBD2 might be the D (5 bases). The V gene lost 4 bases and the J gene lost 3 bases, with 10 bases spanning the gap. The CDR3 is 13 amino acids. Germline V lookup: CDR1 MNHNS, CDR2 SASEGT. The CDR3 loop is CASSVGIYYEQYF. CDR3 nucleotides: TGTGCCAGCAGTGTCGGGATTTACTACGAGCAGTACTTC.

The CDR3 sequence is CASSFKGQGPYEQYF. The CDR3 DNA reads as TGTGCCAGCAGCTTTAAGGGACAGGGACCGTACGAGCAGTACTTC. The rearrangement joins TRBV5-4 to TRBJ2-7; 9 bases are a match to TRBD1. V shed 2 bases and J 4 bases; nucleotides not matched to a gene: 7. This CDR3 contains 15 residues. Germline loops: CDR1 SGHNT, CDR2 YYREEE (reference sequence).

The chain recombines TRBV7-2 with TRBJ2-1; D is ambiguous. Per the germline V gene, CDR1 is SGHTA and CDR2 is FQGNSA. V dropped 2 bases and J dropped 6 bases, with 11 bases sitting between them. The CDR3 length is 14 residues. The chain's CDR3 is CASSLLLIANEQFF. In DNA form, the CDR3 reads TGTGCCAGCAGCTTATTACTGATTGCCAATGAGCAGTTCTTC.

This chain connects TRBV9 to TRBJ1-5, with 10 bases that match TRBD1. The V segment lost 7 bases and the J segment 4 bases; nucleotides outside the gene matches: 17. The CDR3 is 18 residues long. Germline loops: CDR1 SGDLS, CDR2 YYNGEE. For the CDR3, the DNA is TGTGCCAGCCCCAAAAAATCAACAGGGGGACAGGGGAATCAGCCCCAGCATTTT. Residues: CASPKKSTGGQGNQPQHF.

The gene calls are TRBV6-1 and TRBJ2-2, with no clear D. Germline V gives CDR1 MNHNS, CDR2 SASEGT. The CDR3 runs to 15 residues. The V gene lost 2 bases and the J gene lost 5 bases, with 12 bases spanning the gap. CDR3 DNA: TGTGCCAGCAGTGAAATTGTCAGGCGTACCGGGGAGCTGTTTTTT. Translation gives CASSEIVRRTGELFF.

This chain joins TRBV7-8 and TRBJ2-2; TRBD1 agrees at 8 bases. The ends lost 1 base at V and 5 bases at J; junction bases unmatched: 9. Germline V gene data show CDR1 as SGHVS and CDR2 as FQNEAQ. The CDR3 covers 17 residues. In nucleotides, the CDR3 is TGTGCCAGCAGCTTAGACAGGGCAGGGGGCAGAACCGGGGAGCTGTTTTTT. Translation: CASSLDRAGGRTGELFF.

The J gene is TRBJ1-1, the V gene TRBV9; 8 bases are a match to TRBD1. V lost 8 bases and J lost 5; bases outside the gene matches: 11. The CDR3 contains 14 residues. The germline CDR1 and CDR2 sequences are SGDLS and YYNGEE. CDR3 protein: CASKTGDRETEAFF. The CDR3 DNA is TGTGCCAGTAAGACAGGGGACCGGGAGACTGAAGCTTTCTTT.

The J gene is TRBJ1-4, the V gene TRBV18; the match to TRBD1 covers 10 bases. The germline V gene has CDR1 KGHSH and CDR2 LQKENI. The J segment lost 7 bases and the V segment lost 5 bases, leaving 7 bases of the junction unmatched. There are 15 residues in the CDR3. For the CDR3, the DNA is TGTGCCAGCTCAGCAACCGGGACAGGGGTTGAAAAACTGTTTTTT. The encoded protein is CASSATGTGVEKLFF. Full variable domain (missing parts from reference TRBV18 and TRBJ1-4): NAGVMQNPRHLVRRRGQEARLRCSPMKGHSHVYWYRQLPEEGLKFMVYLQKENIIDESGMPKERFSAEFPKEGPSILRIQQVVRGDSAAYFCASSATGTGVEKLFFGSGTQLSVL.

The chain has TRBV7-9 and TRBJ1-4; 8 bases fit TRBD1. CDR3 size: 17 residues. V shed 6 bases and J 3 bases; nucleotides not matched to a gene: 12. Germline V lookup: CDR1 SEHNR, CDR2 FQNEAQ (reference sequence). The CDR3 sequence: CASRERGDRLPNEKLFF. The CDR3 DNA is TGTGCCAGCAGGGAAAGGGGGGACAGGCTGCCTAATGAAAAACTGTTTTTT.

J is TRBJ1-1 and V is TRBV5-4; 8 bases align to TRBD1. CDR1 is SGHNT and CDR2 is YYREEE in the germline V gene (reference sequence). Unmatched junction bases numbered 5, after V lost 4 bases and J lost 0 bases. The CDR3 contains 15 residues. In DNA form, the CDR3 reads TGTGCCAGCAGCACCACAGGGGGAATGAACACTGAAGCTTTCTTT. This encodes CASSTTGGMNTEAFF.

V is TRBV30 and J is TRBJ1-1, with TRBD1 matching over 8 bases. The CDR3 length is 13 residues. V was pared by 5 bases and J by 1 base, with 3 bases of the junction left unmatched. CDR1 and CDR2 from the germline V gene are GTSNPN and SVGIG (reference sequence). In nucleotides, the CDR3 is TGTGCCTGGGACAGGGGCCAGAACACTGAAGCTTTCTTT. This encodes CAWDRGQNTEAFF.

The CDR3, as DNA: TGTGCCAGCAGCCCAAAGGGGTACAGCCGCCCTAACTATGGCTACACCTTC. Its translation: CASSPKGYSRPNYGYTF. The chain uses TRBV11-1 and TRBJ1-2; perhaps TRBD1 as D (5 bases). The CDR3 is 17 residues long. V shed 5 bases and J shed 0 bases, with 19 bases lying between them. Per the germline V gene, CDR1 is SGHAT and CDR2 is FQDESV (reference sequence).

The V gene is TRBV9, the J gene TRBJ2-1; D gene unclear. The length of the CDR3 is 12 residues. V dropped 3 bases and J dropped 4 bases, with 5 bases sitting between them. Germline V gene lookup returns CDR1 SGDLS and CDR2 YYNGEE. The CDR3 bases are TGTGCCAGCAGCGCGGAGTACAATGAGCAGTTCTTC. Its protein is CASSAEYNEQFF. The whole variable domain, filled in from reference TRBV9 and TRBJ2-1, reads DSGVTQTPKHLITATGQRVTLRCSPRSGDLSVYWYQQSLDQGLQFLIQYYNGEERAKGNILERFSAQQFPDLHSELNLSSLELGDSALYFCASSAEYNEQFFGPGTRLTVL.

This sequence joins TRBV18 and TRBJ1-4; D is unresolved. CDR3 length: 13 residues. Trimming took off 4 bases at V and 8 bases at J, with 11 bases between the two ends. Germline values: CDR1 KGHSH, CDR2 LQKENI. CDR3 bases: TGTGCCAGCTCACTGTCACTGGTGGAAAAACTGTTTTTT. This encodes CASSLSLVEKLFF.

CDR3 loop: CATSRENRVGETQYF. In nucleotides, the CDR3 is TGTGCCACCAGCAGAGAGAACAGGGTGGGGGAGACCCAGTACTTC. The gene calls are TRBV15 and TRBJ2-5; weak D call: TRBD1 (6 bases). Per germline, CDR1 LNHNV and CDR2 YYDKDF (reference sequence). Trimming left V 0 bases short and J 5 bases short, with 13 bases between. This CDR3 is 15 amino acids long. The full variable domain, with the rest looked up from reference TRBV15 and TRBJ2-5, is DAMVIQNPRYQVTQFGKPVTLSCSQTLNHNVMYWYQQKSSQAPKLLFHYYDKDFNNEADTPDNFQSRRPNTSFCFLDIRSPGLGDTAMYLCATSRENRVGETQYFGPGTRLLVL.

The chain couples TRBV27 to TRBJ2-1; D may be TRBD1 (5 bases). CDR3 length equals 13 residues. Germline assignment: CDR1 MNHEY and CDR2 SMNVEV (reference sequence). V was trimmed by 10 bases and J by 0 bases, leaving 10 bases between them. Here the CDR3 DNA reads TGTGCCACCTCAGACAGCTCCTACAATGAGCAGTTCTTC. This codes for CATSDSSYNEQFF.